The rows below give T cell receptor beta chains drawn from one sample of a study of shared clonotypes between healthy human individuals. The data were produced by immunoSEQ multiplex PCR, yet TCRdb's version contains in-frame clones alone and is incomplete. This sample yields some 2,100,000 clones, of which 93% are seen a single time; more than 1.5% belongs to the top ten. Sequencing input: naive CD8+ T cells from PBMCs. These TCRs come from a man aged 18 to 35 in good health. Some clones in this sample may be carry-over from other donors' samples. The CDR3 runs from the conserved cysteine through the conserved F or W. The D gene is left open where the match is weak. For some rows the clone size is stated as once, few or many, or as a class when expanded; others skip it.

clone_size: NA
j_call: TRBJ2-7
d_call: NA
v_call: TRBV28
cdr3_nt: TGTGCCAGCAGTTTCGGGACACCCTCCTACGAGCAGTACTTC
cdr3_aa: CASSFGTPSYEQYF

clone_size: NA
j_call: TRBJ2-3
d_call: TRBD2
v_call: TRBV11-2
cdr3_nt: TGTGCCAGCAGCTTGGGACTAGGAGCAGATACGCAGTATTTT
cdr3_aa: CASSLGLGADTQYF

clone_size: NA
j_call: TRBJ2-1
d_call: NA
v_call: TRBV10-3
cdr3_nt: TGTGCCATCAGTGACCCCGGAGCCGGGGCCGTCCCTTACAATGAGCAGTTCTTC
cdr3_aa: CAISDPGAGAVPYNEQFF

clone_size: once
j_call: TRBJ2-7
d_call: NA
v_call: TRBV28
cdr3_nt: TGTGCCAGCAGGGAGAGTTACGAGCAGTACTTC
cdr3_aa: CASRESYEQYF

clone_size: NA
j_call: TRBJ2-2
d_call: TRBD1
v_call: TRBV11-3
cdr3_nt: TGTGCCAGCAGCTTTCCGCGCCTGGGACAGGGAGCCGGGGAGCTGTTTTTT
cdr3_aa: CASSFPRLGQGAGELFF

clone_size: once
j_call: TRBJ2-3
d_call: NA
v_call: TRBV7-2
cdr3_nt: TGTGCCAGCAGCTTAGGAGACAGGAGGTATGGGGATACGCAGTATTTT
cdr3_aa: CASSLGDRRYGDTQYF

clone_size: NA
j_call: TRBJ1-5
d_call: NA
v_call: TRBV2
cdr3_nt: TGTGCCAGCAGTGATTTAATAAGGGATTTGTATAGCAATCAGCCCCAGCATTTT
cdr3_aa: CASSDLIRDLYSNQPQHF

clone_size: NA
j_call: TRBJ1-2
d_call: TRBD1
v_call: TRBV7-9
cdr3_nt: TGTGCCAGCAGCCTCACAGGGGGCTATGGCTACACCTTC
cdr3_aa: CASSLTGGYGYTF

clone_size: NA
j_call: TRBJ2-7
d_call: NA
v_call: TRBV29-1
cdr3_nt: TGCAGCGTTGAATTGCCAGGGCCTAGGTACGAGCAGTACTTC
cdr3_aa: CSVELPGPRYEQYF

clone_size: NA
j_call: TRBJ2-7
d_call: TRBD2
v_call: TRBV5-1
cdr3_nt: TGCGCCAGCAGCTTCGGGATGAGGGTTTTTGGCGGGAGCTCCTACGAGCAGTACTTC
cdr3_aa: CASSFGMRVFGGSSYEQYF

clone_size: NA
j_call: TRBJ2-3
d_call: TRBD1
v_call: TRBV7-9
cdr3_nt: TGTGCCAGCAGCCCTGGGACAGGGGGTACAGATACGCAGTATTTT
cdr3_aa: CASSPGTGGTDTQYF

clone_size: NA
j_call: TRBJ2-5
d_call: NA
v_call: TRBV11-2
cdr3_nt: TGTGCCAGCAGCTTGGGGGGTTCGGAGACCCAGTACTTC
cdr3_aa: CASSLGGSETQYF

clone_size: NA
j_call: TRBJ2-7
d_call: TRBD1
v_call: TRBV13
cdr3_nt: TGTGCCAGCAGCCCGAAGGACAGGCACATCTACGAGCAGTACTTC
cdr3_aa: CASSPKDRHIYEQYF

clone_size: NA
j_call: TRBJ2-2
d_call: NA
v_call: TRBV5-1
cdr3_nt: TGCGCCAGCGGACCCGCTACCCGCTCAGCGAACACCGGGGAGCTGTTTTTT
cdr3_aa: CASGPATRSANTGELFF

clone_size: NA
j_call: TRBJ2-7
d_call: TRBD1
v_call: TRBV28
cdr3_nt: TGTGCCATCAGCCACATACGGGACAGGGGATCGCTAGCCGGCTACGAGCAGTACTTC
cdr3_aa: CAISHIRDRGSLAGYEQYF

clone_size: NA
j_call: TRBJ2-3
d_call: TRBD2
v_call: TRBV27
cdr3_nt: TGTGCCAGCAGCTCACGACTAGCGGGTTCGGCAGATACGCAGTATTTT
cdr3_aa: CASSSRLAGSADTQYF

clone_size: NA
j_call: TRBJ2-1
d_call: NA
v_call: TRBV11-3
cdr3_nt: TGTGCCAGCAGCTTAGATTTCGCTCATGAGCAGTTCTTC
cdr3_aa: CASSLDFAHEQFF

clone_size: NA
j_call: TRBJ2-7
d_call: NA
v_call: TRBV15
cdr3_nt: TGTGCCACCAGCACCCGGGACCTCGAGCAGTACTTC
cdr3_aa: CATSTRDLEQYF

clone_size: NA
j_call: TRBJ1-3
d_call: NA
v_call: TRBV11-2
cdr3_nt: TGTGCCAGCAGCCCCGACATAATAAACACCATATATTTT
cdr3_aa: CASSPDIINTIYF

clone_size: NA
j_call: TRBJ2-5
d_call: NA
v_call: TRBV7-9
cdr3_nt: TGTGCCAGCAGCTCGGGGGCGAGAGGAGAGACCCAGTACTTC
cdr3_aa: CASSSGARGETQYF

clone_size: NA
j_call: TRBJ2-7
d_call: NA
v_call: TRBV7-9
cdr3_nt: TGTGCCAGCAGCTTATATCGGGGCTCAACCTACGAGCAGTACTTC
cdr3_aa: CASSLYRGSTYEQYF

clone_size: NA
j_call: TRBJ2-4
d_call: TRBD2
v_call: TRBV4-3
cdr3_nt: TGCGCCAGCAGCCGATCACCGGGACTAGCGGGAGATGAGGCCAAAAACATTCAGTACTTC
cdr3_aa: CASSRSPGLAGDEAKNIQYF

clone_size: NA
j_call: TRBJ2-7
d_call: NA
v_call: TRBV27
cdr3_nt: TGTGCCAGCTCGGACCGGGTAGGCTACGAGCAGTACTTC
cdr3_aa: CASSDRVGYEQYF

clone_size: NA
j_call: TRBJ2-1
d_call: NA
v_call: TRBV28
cdr3_nt: TGTGCCAGCAGTTGGAGTGCCAGCTCCTACAATGAGCAGTTCTTC
cdr3_aa: CASSWSASSYNEQFF

clone_size: once
j_call: TRBJ2-1
d_call: NA
v_call: TRBV14
cdr3_nt: TGTGCCAGCAGCCAACGGATGATTTACAATGAGCAGTTCTTC
cdr3_aa: CASSQRMIYNEQFF

clone_size: NA
j_call: TRBJ2-7
d_call: TRBD1
v_call: TRBV27
cdr3_nt: TGTGCCAGCAGTTTTCGGTTACAGGGGATCTACGAGCAGTACTTC
cdr3_aa: CASSFRLQGIYEQYF

clone_size: NA
j_call: TRBJ2-7
d_call: TRBD2
v_call: TRBV14
cdr3_nt: TGTGCCAGCAGCCAAGGACTAGCTTTGACCTACGAGCAGTACTTC
cdr3_aa: CASSQGLALTYEQYF

clone_size: NA
j_call: TRBJ2-2
d_call: NA
v_call: TRBV27
cdr3_nt: TGTGCCAGCAGTCCACGGGGGAACGGGGAGCTGTTTTTT
cdr3_aa: CASSPRGNGELFF

clone_size: once
j_call: TRBJ1-4
d_call: NA
v_call: TRBV6-6
cdr3_nt: TGTGCCAGCAGTTACAGGGATGAAAAACTGTTTTTT
cdr3_aa: CASSYRDEKLFF

clone_size: NA
j_call: TRBJ2-5
d_call: TRBD1
v_call: TRBV27
cdr3_nt: TGTGCCAGCAGTTTAAGGGACAGGGGGCGCGGAGAGACCCAGTACTTC
cdr3_aa: CASSLRDRGRGETQYF

clone_size: NA
j_call: TRBJ1-2
d_call: TRBD1
v_call: TRBV28
cdr3_nt: TGTGCCAGCAGTTTGAGTGCAGGGGGGAGTGGCTACACCTTC
cdr3_aa: CASSLSAGGSGYTF

clone_size: NA
j_call: TRBJ2-1
d_call: NA
v_call: TRBV5-5
cdr3_nt: TGTGCCAGCAGCTTTTCCTACAATGAGCAGTTCTTC
cdr3_aa: CASSFSYNEQFF

clone_size: NA
j_call: TRBJ2-1
d_call: NA
v_call: TRBV4-1
cdr3_nt: TGCGCCAGCAGCCAAAGGGGGGGGAGCAATGAGCAGTTCTTC
cdr3_aa: CASSQRGGSNEQFF

clone_size: NA
j_call: TRBJ1-1
d_call: TRBD1
v_call: TRBV9
cdr3_nt: TGTGCCAGCAGCGCCGACCGGGACAGGGGATTGGACACTGAAGCTTTCTTT
cdr3_aa: CASSADRDRGLDTEAFF

clone_size: NA
j_call: TRBJ1-1
d_call: TRBD1
v_call: TRBV5-6
cdr3_nt: TGTGCCAGCAGTTCAGCGACAGGGGGCCAAGCTGAAGCTTTCTTT
cdr3_aa: CASSSATGGQAEAFF

clone_size: NA
j_call: TRBJ2-6
d_call: NA
v_call: TRBV7-9
cdr3_nt: TGTGCCAGCAGCTCGGGACTCATACCAATCTCTGGGGCCAACGTCCTGACTTTC
cdr3_aa: CASSSGLIPISGANVLTF

clone_size: NA
j_call: TRBJ1-2
d_call: NA
v_call: TRBV5-8
cdr3_nt: TGTGCCAGCAGTACCAGGACGGATACTAACTATGGCTACACCTTC
cdr3_aa: CASSTRTDTNYGYTF

clone_size: NA
j_call: TRBJ2-1
d_call: TRBD1
v_call: TRBV10-1
cdr3_nt: TGCGCCAGCAGTGATGGGACAGGGGCCTACAATGAGCAGTTCTTC
cdr3_aa: CASSDGTGAYNEQFF

clone_size: NA
j_call: TRBJ2-2
d_call: NA
v_call: TRBV15
cdr3_nt: TGTGCCACCAGCAGAGTTCAGTGGCAAGAGTTGAACACCGGGGAGCTGTTTTTT
cdr3_aa: CATSRVQWQELNTGELFF

clone_size: NA
j_call: TRBJ2-1
d_call: NA
v_call: TRBV28
cdr3_nt: TGTGCCAGCAGTTTGTCGGTAAATGAGCAGTTCTTC
cdr3_aa: CASSLSVNEQFF

clone_size: NA
j_call: TRBJ2-7
d_call: NA
v_call: TRBV4-3
cdr3_nt: TGCGCCAGCAGCCAAGCCCAGACAGGTCCCTACGAGCAGTACTTC
cdr3_aa: CASSQAQTGPYEQYF

clone_size: NA
j_call: TRBJ2-2
d_call: NA
v_call: TRBV11-2
cdr3_nt: TGTGCCAGCAGCTTAGGAACCGGGGAGCTGTTTTTT
cdr3_aa: CASSLGTGELFF

clone_size: NA
j_call: TRBJ2-1
d_call: NA
v_call: TRBV10-1
cdr3_nt: TGCGCCAGCAGTGGGCAAGACAATGAGCAGTTCTTC
cdr3_aa: CASSGQDNEQFF

clone_size: NA
j_call: TRBJ2-5
d_call: NA
v_call: TRBV9
cdr3_nt: TGTGCCAGCAGCGCCCGGGTTCTGGGGGAGACCCAGTACTTC
cdr3_aa: CASSARVLGETQYF

clone_size: NA
j_call: TRBJ1-1
d_call: NA
v_call: TRBV15
cdr3_nt: TGTGCCACCAGCAGAGATTCTGTAGGGAGGAACACTGAAGCTTTCTTT
cdr3_aa: CATSRDSVGRNTEAFF